The source of this T cell receptor (beta chain) is a study of T-cell memory formation after mild COVID-19 (dated by TCRdb to about 2021). General notes on the study: TCR sequence clusters from the two donors were found to be largely donor specific. Longitudinal TCRalpha and TCRbeta repertoire sequencing tracked T-cell clones expanding and contracting after mild COVID-19 in two donors. Two young, previously healthy adult volunteers, one female and one male, were included in the cohort.

Ficoll-Paque density gradient centrifugation was the method used to isolate PBMCs. In this sample, this clonotype turned up many times. Its antigen has not been determined. The input lacks base qualities; no much larger clone sits a single base away. The CDR3 covers 14 residues, taking in both the cysteine and the phenylalanine. The read is trimmed to its CDR3 DNA, 42 bases read in frame from base 1. Looking up the germline V gene yields CDR1 SGHRS and CDR2 YFSETQ. Trimming at the junction amounts to 0 bases on V and 3 bases on J, and the germline ends lie 10 bases apart. The instrument was an Illumina NovaSeq 6000. cDNA libraries for TCRalpha and TCRbeta were prepared by 5'RACE using constant-segment primers, with sample barcodes and unique molecular identifiers added. RNA was extracted from every sample with Trizol reagent. Libraries were amplified in two PCR steps, with a second sample barcode and Illumina TruSeq adapters added in the second step. Libraries were sequenced on an Illumina NovaSeq with 2 x 150 bp paired-end reads. In the paper's pipeline: Demultiplexing of reads and collapsing into UMI-guided consensus sequences were performed with migec v1.2.7. Using mixcr v2.1.11, UMI consensuses were aligned to TRA and TRB V and J templates and then assembled into clonotypes. Clonotypes were classified as expanded or contracted when called significant by both edgeR and NoisET, with noise models trained on biological replicates. For edgeR calls, the cutoffs were a false discovery rate-adjusted p below 0.01 and a log2 fold-change threshold of 1. As an exploratory analysis of dynamics, PCA with hierarchical clustering was applied to max-normalized trajectories of the 1000 most abundant clonotypes. Separately sequenced CD4+ and CD8+ repertoires were used to assign a CD4 or CD8 phenotype to each responding clone. TCRdb itself trimmed the public reads at Q25 with fastp, ran MiXCR and retained productive beta chains. Identical CDR3 proteins give one entry, which carries the most common genes and DNA. V and J calls and clone size were set by TCRdb, not the authors. The sample records some 110,000 distinct CDR3 sequences, roughly 12% of which are singletons. The ten largest clones represent around 27% of the sample.

What the research found in general, with its limitations: Clones that contracted from day 15 to 85 showed balanced CD4/CD8 phenotypes, whereas a second wave of clones that expanded from day 15 to 37 leaned towards CD4+. The second-wave clones that peaked on day 37 were not confirmed to be SARS-CoV-2 specific. Only a couple of mild cases were covered in the study, and larger cohorts including severe cases with pre-infection samples were considered necessary. The detection of some responding clones in pre-infection memory suggests that pre-existing cross-reactive memory T cells joined the SARS-CoV-2 response. Contracting CD4+ clones were found mainly in CM and EM memory subsets, while CD8+ clones were enriched in EMRA.

This TCR came from an adult woman who had mild COVID-19 (a few samples of this study predate the infection). The sample titles of this study are shuffled in the database, so cell type and time point are left out; the donor was told from shared clones. The chain was built from TRBV5-1 and TRBJ2-7; the D gene is not confidently resolved. Sequencing input: PBMCs or a T cell subset sorted from them (not recorded which). CDR3 sequence: CASSLDGVVYEQYF. The nucleotides read TGCGCCAGCAGCTTGGATGGGGTCGTCTACGAGCAGTACTTC.